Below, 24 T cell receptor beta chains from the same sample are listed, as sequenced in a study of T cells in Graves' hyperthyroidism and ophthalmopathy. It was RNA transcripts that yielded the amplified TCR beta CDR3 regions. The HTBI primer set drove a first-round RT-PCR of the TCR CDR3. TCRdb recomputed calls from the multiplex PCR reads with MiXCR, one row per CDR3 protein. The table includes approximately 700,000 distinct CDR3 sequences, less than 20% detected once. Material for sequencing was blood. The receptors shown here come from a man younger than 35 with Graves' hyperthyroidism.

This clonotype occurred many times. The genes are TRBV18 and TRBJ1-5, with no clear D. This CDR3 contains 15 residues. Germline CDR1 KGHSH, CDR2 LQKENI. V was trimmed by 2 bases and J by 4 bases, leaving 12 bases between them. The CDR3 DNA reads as TGTGCCAGCTCACCATCCGGGCTGATTAATCAGCCCCAGCATTTT. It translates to CASSPSGLINQPQHF.

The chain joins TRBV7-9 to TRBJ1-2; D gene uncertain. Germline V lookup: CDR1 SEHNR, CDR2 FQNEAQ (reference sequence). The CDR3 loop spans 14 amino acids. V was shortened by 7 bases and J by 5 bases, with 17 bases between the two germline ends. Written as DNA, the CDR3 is TGTGCCAGCACCCCGATCCTCCCGGGTTATGGCTACACCTTC. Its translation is CASTPILPGYGYTF.

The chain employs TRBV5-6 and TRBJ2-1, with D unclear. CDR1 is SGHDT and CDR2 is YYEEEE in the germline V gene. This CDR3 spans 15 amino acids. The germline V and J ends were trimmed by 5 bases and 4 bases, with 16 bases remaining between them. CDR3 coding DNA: TGTGCCAGCAGTTATTCCCCAGCGACTTACAATGAGCAGTTCTTC. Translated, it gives CASSYSPATYNEQFF.

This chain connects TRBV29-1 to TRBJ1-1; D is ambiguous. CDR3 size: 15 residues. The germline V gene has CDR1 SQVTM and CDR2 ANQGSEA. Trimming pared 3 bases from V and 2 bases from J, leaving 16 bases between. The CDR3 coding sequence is TGCAGCGTTGATCCGGAACTTAAGATTAACACTGAAGCTTTCTTT. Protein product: CSVDPELKINTEAFF.

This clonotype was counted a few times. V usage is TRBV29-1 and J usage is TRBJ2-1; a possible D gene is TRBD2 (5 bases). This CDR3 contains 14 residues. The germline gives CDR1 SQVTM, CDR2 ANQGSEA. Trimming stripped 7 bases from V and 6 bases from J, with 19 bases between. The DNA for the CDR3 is TGCAGCGGCTCGGGGTTACCCCCAGTCAATGAGCAGTTCTTC. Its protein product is CSGSGLPPVNEQFF.

The DNA of the CDR3 is TGTGCCAGCAGCTTAGGGGGGCGCGAGGAAGATACGCAGTATTTT. Protein sequence: CASSLGGREEDTQYF. This chain joins TRBV7-9 and TRBJ2-3; D might be TRBD1 (6 bases). Trimming took 1 base from V and 5 from J, leaving 13 bases between them. The CDR3 has 15 amino acids. Germline V gives CDR1 SEHNR, CDR2 FQNEAQ (reference sequence).

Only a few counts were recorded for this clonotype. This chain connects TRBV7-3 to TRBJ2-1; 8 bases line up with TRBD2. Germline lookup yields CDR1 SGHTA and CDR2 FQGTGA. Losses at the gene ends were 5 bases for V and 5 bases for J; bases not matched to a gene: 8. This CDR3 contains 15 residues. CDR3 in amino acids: CASSPSTSENNEQFF. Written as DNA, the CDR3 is TGTGCCAGCAGCCCTTCGACTAGCGAGAACAATGAGCAGTTCTTC.

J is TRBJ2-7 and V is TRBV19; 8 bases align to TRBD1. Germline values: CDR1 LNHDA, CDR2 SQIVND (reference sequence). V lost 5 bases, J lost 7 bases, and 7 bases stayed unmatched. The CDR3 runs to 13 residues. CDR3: CASSLGQGQEQYF. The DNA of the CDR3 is TGTGCCAGTAGTCTTGGACAGGGTCAAGAGCAGTACTTC.

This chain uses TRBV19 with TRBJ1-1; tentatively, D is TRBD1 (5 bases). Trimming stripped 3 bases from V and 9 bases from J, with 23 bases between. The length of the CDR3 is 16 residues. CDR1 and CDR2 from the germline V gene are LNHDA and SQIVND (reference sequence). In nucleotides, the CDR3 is TGTGCCAGTAGTATTGGGGGGTGGGGGTCGCCTTACAAAGCTTTCTTT. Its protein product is CASSIGGWGSPYKAFF. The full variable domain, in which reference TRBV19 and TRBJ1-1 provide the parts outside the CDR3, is DGGITQSPKYLFRKEGQNVTLSCEQNLNHDAMYWYRQDPGQGLRLIYYSQIVNDFQKGDIAEGYSVSREKKESFPLTVTSAQKNPTAFYLCASSIGGWGSPYKAFFGQGTRLTVV.

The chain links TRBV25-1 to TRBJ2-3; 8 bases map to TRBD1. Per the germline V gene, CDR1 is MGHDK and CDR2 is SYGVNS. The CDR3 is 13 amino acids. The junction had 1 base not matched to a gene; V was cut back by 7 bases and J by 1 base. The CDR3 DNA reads TGTGCCAGCAAACAGGGGGGCACAGATACGCAGTATTTT. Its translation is CASKQGGTDTQYF.

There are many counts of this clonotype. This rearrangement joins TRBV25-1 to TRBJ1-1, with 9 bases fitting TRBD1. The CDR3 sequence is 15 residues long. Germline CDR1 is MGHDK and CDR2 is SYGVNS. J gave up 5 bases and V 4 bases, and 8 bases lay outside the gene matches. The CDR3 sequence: CASSVRDREGTEAFF. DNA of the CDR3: TGTGCCAGCAGTGTCCGGGACAGGGAGGGAACTGAAGCTTTCTTT.

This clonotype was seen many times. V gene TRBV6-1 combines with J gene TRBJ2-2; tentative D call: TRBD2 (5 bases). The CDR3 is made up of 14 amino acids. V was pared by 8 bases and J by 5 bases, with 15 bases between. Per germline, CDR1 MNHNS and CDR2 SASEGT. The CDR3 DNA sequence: TGTGCCAGCTCCGGTGGGCGAGGGACCGGGGAGCTGTTTTTT. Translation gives CASSGGRGTGELFF.

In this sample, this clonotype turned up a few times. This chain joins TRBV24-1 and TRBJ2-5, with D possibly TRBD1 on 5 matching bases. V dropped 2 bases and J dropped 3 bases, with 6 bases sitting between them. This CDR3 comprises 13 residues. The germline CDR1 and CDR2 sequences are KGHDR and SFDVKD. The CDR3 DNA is TGTGCCACCAGTGATTCAGGGAAAGAGACCCAGTACTTC. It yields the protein CATSDSGKETQYF.

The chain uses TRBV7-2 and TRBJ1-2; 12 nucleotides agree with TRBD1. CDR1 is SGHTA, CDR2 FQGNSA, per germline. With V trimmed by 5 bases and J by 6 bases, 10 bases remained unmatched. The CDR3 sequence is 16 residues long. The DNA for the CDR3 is TGTGCCAGCAGCCTCGCCGCCGGGACAGGGGGCGATGGCTACACCTTC. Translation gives CASSLAAGTGGDGYTF.

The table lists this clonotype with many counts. CDR3 protein: CASSEAGRGKYEQYF. CDR3 coding DNA: TGTGCCAGCAGTGAAGCGGGGCGGGGAAAATACGAGCAGTACTTC. This chain joins TRBV2 and TRBJ2-7; D possibly corresponds to TRBD2 (6 bases). The CDR3 runs 15 residues. Looked up from germline, CDR1 is SNHLY and CDR2 is FYNNEI. Trimming shortened V by 0 bases and J by 4 bases, and 13 bases separated the two germline ends.

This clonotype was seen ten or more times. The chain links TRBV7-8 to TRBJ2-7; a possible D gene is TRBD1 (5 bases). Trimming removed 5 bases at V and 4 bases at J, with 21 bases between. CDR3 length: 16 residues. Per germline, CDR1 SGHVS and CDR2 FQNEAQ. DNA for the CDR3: TGTGCCAGCAGCGACAGCACGGACACCGGTCTGTACGAGCAGTACTTC. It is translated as CASSDSTDTGLYEQYF.

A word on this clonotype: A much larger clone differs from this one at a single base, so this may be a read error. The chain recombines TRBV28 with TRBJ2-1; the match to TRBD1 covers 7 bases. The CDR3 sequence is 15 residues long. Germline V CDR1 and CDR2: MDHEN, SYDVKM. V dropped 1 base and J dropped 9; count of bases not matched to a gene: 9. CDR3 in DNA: TGTGCCAGCAGTTTATTGGGCTCACAGGGGAGTGAGCAGTTCTTC. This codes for CASSLLGSQGSEQFF.

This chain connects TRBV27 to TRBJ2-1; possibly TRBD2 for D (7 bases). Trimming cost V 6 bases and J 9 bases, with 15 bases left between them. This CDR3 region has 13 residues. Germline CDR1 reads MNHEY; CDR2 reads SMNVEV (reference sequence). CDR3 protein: CASRRGGLSEQFF. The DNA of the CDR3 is TGTGCCAGCAGGCGCGGGGGCCTGAGTGAGCAGTTCTTC.

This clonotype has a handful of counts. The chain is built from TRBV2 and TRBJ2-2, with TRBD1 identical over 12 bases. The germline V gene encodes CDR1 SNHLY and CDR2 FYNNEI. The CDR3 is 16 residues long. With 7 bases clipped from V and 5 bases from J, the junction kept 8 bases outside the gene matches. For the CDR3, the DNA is TGTGCCAGCACTCTTATGGGACAGGGGGCGACCGGGGAGCTGTTTTTT. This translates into CASTLMGQGATGELFF.

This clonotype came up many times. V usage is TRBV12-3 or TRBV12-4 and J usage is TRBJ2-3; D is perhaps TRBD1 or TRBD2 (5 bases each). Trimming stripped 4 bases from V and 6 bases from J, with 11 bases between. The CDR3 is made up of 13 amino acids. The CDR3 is CASSWDGIDTQYF. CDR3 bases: TGTGCCAGCAGTTGGGACGGAATCGATACGCAGTATTTT.

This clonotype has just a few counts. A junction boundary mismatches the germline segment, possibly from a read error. In DNA form, the CDR3 reads TGCGCCAGCAGCGAAGAAATCTCACAGGGAGCTTTCTTT. Protein product: CASSEEISQGAFF. The rearrangement links TRBV4-3 to TRBJ1-1; tentative D call: TRBD1 (6 bases). The CDR3 covers 13 residues. CDR1 and CDR2 (germline): LGHNA, YSLEER.

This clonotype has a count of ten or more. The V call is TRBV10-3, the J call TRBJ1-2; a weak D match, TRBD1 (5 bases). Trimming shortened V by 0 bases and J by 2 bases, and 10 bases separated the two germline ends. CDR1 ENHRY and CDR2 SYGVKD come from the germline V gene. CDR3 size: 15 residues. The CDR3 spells CAISESRQGNYGYTF. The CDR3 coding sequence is TGTGCCATCAGTGAGTCGAGGCAGGGAAACTATGGCTACACCTTC.

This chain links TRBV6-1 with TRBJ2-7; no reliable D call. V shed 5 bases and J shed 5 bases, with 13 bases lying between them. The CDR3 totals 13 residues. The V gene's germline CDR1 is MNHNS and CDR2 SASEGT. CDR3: CASSPVGSNEQYF. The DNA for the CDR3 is TGTGCCAGCAGTCCTGTCGGGTCTAACGAGCAGTACTTC.

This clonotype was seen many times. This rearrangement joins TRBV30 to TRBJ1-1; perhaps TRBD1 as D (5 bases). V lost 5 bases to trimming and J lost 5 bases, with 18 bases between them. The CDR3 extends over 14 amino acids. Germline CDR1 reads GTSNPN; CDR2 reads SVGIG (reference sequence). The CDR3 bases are TGTGCCTGGGGGGGGAAGGGGAGAGGGACTGAAGCTTTCTTT. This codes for CAWGGKGRGTEAFF.